This T cell receptor beta chain was recovered during a study of T cells in Graves' hyperthyroidism and ophthalmopathy. V was cut by 3 bases and J by 4 bases, with 10 bases left in between. The germline V gene encodes CDR1 SEHNR and CDR2 FQNEAQ (reference sequence). The CDR3 contains 13 residues. TCR beta CDR3 regions were amplified from RNA transcripts. HTBI primers were employed in a first-round RT-PCR of the TCR CDR3. TCRdb processed the multiplex PCR reads anew with MiXCR; each CDR3 protein has one entry. The table lists about 640,000 distinct CDR3 sequences, around 21% of them singletons, with 30% to 40% in the top ten. Patients having uncontrolled infection, another autoimmune disease, pregnancy or lactation were not included. Orbital computed tomography, thyroid ultrasound, serum thyroxine and TRAb, and clinical symptoms together informed the diagnoses. Out of 8.5 to 10 ml of fresh peripheral blood came the PBMCs.

This TCR derives from a man in his thirties or forties with Graves' ophthalmopathy. The rearrangement uses TRBV7-9 and TRBJ2-7, with D uncertain. The sample was blood. CDR3 nucleotide sequence: TGTGCCAGCAGCTTCCCAGACCGGTACGAGCAGTACTTC. Protein product: CASSFPDRYEQYF.